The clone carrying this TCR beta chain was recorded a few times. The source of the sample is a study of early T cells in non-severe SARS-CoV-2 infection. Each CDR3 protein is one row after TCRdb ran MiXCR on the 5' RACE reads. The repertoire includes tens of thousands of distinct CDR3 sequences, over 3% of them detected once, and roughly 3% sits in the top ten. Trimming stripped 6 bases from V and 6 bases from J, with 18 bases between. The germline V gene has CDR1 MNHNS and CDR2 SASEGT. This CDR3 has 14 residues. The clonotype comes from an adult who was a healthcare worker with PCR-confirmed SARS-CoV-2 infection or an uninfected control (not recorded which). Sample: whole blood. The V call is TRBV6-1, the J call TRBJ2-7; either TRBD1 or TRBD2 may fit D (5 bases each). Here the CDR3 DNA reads TGTGCCAGCAGCGGCTCCAGGGAGCTACCCGAGCAGTACTTC. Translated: CASSGSRELPEQYF.